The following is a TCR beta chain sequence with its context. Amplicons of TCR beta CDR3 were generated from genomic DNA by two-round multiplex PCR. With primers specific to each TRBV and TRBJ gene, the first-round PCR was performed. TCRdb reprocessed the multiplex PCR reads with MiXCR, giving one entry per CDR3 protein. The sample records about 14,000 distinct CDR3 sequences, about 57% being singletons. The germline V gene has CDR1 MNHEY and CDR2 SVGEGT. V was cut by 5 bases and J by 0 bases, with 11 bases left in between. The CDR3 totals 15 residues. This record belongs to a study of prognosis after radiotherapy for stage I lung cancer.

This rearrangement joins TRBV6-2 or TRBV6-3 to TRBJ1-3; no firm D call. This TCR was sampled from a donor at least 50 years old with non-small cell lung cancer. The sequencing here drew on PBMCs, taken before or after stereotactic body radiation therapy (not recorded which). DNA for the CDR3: TGTGCCAGCAGTGAAGAGGTGACCTCTGGAAACACCATATATTTT. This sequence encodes CASSEEVTSGNTIYF.